This record covers a single TCR beta chain. Its specificity is unknown. TCRdb used MiXCR to reprocess the 5' RACE reads, holding one entry per CDR3 protein. Altogether 80,000 to 130,000 distinct CDR3 sequences are present, 11% being singletons, with the ten largest covering roughly two fifths. Trimming stripped 4 bases from V and 5 bases from J, with 21 bases between. The CDR3 has 16 residues. Germline CDR1 reads SGHRS; CDR2 reads YFSETQ. This record comes from a study of T-cell memory formation after mild COVID-19. Regarding the study as a whole: Clones that contracted clustered mainly in CM and EM if CD4+ and in EMRA if CD8+. Nothing showed for sure that second-wave clones peaking on day 37 were SARS-CoV-2 specific.

This rearrangement joins TRBV5-1 to TRBJ1-1; the D is unclear. This TCR came from a man younger than 35 who had mild COVID-19 (a few samples of this study predate the infection). Cell type and time point are not known. Sequenced sample: PBMCs or a T cell subset sorted from them (not recorded which). The CDR3 is CASSVDPNLSETEAFF. Written as DNA, the CDR3 is TGCGCCAGCAGCGTAGACCCGAACCTGTCGGAGACTGAAGCTTTCTTT. The whole variable domain, filled in from reference TRBV5-1 and TRBJ1-1, reads KAGVTQTPRYLIKTRGQQVTLSCSPISGHRSVSWYQQTPGQGLQFLFEYFSETQRNKGNFPGRFSGRQFSNSRSEMNVSTLELGDSALYLCASSVDPNLSETEAFFGQGTRLTVV.